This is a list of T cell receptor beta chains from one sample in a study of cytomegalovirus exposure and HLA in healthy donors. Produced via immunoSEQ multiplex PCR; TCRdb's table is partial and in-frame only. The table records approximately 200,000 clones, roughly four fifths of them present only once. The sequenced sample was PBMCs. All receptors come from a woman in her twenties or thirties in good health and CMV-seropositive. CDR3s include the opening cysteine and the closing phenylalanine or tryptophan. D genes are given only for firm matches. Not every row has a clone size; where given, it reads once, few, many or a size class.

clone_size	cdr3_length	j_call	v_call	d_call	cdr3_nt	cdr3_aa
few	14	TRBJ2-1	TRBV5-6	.	TGTGCCAGCAGCTCCCCAACTAGCTCCAATGAGCAGTTCTTC	CASSSPTSSNEQFF
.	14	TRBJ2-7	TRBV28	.	TGTGCCACCACCCAGACAGGCGGCAAATACGAGCAGTACTTC	CATTQTGGKYEQYF
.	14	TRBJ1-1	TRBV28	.	TGTGCCAGCAGTTTATTGCGCCCCAACACTGAAGCTTTCTTT	CASSLLRPNTEAFF
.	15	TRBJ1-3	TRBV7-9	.	TGTGCCAGCAGCCCGTACAGGGACCTTGGAAACACCATATATTTT	CASSPYRDLGNTIYF
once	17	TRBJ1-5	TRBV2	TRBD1	TGTGCCAGCAGTGATCGACTAGACAGGGGGGGCAATCAGCCCCAGCATTTT	CASSDRLDRGGNQPQHF
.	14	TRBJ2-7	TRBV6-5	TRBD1	TGTGCCAGCAGTTACCTTCGACAGGGGGGAGAGCAGTACTTC	CASSYLRQGGEQYF
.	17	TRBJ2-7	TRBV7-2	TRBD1	TGTGCCAGCAGCGCCTTCACCGTAGGTCAGGGGGCGTACGAGCAGTACTTC	CASSAFTVGQGAYEQYF
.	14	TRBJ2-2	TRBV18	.	TGTGCCAGCTCACTCAAACGAGAGACCGGGGAGCTGTTTTTT	CASSLKRETGELFF
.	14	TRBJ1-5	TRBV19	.	TGTGCCAGTAGTACCTCGAGTAACAATCAGCCCCAGCATTTT	CASSTSSNNQPQHF
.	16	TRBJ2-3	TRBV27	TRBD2	TGTGCCAGCAGTGGCCTAGCGGGAGGGCTAAGGGATACGCAGTATTTT	CASSGLAGGLRDTQYF
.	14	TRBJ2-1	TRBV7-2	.	TGTGCCAGCAGCTTCAGACCTCTAGGAAATGAGCAGTTCTTC	CASSFRPLGNEQFF
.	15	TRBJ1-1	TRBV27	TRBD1	TGTGCCAGCAGTTTGGGACAGGGGTTGAGCACTGAAGCTTTCTTT	CASSLGQGLSTEAFF
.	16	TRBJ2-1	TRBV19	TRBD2	TGTGCCAGTAGTGGTAAGAGACTAGCGGGAGGGGATGAGCAGTTCTTC	CASSGKRLAGGDEQFF
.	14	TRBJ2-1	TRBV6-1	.	TGTGCCAGCAGTGGGGACTGGTCCTACAATGAGCAGTTCTTC	CASSGDWSYNEQFF
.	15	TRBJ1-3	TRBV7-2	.	TGTGCCAGCACCGGACAGATTAACTCTGGAAACACCATATATTTT	CASTGQINSGNTIYF
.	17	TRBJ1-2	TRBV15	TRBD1	TGTGCCACCAGCAGAGATTTGGGGACAGGTACTAACTATGGCTACACCTTC	CATSRDLGTGTNYGYTF
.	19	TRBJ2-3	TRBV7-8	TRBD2	TGTGCCAGCGCATTCCCCCTAGCGGGAGGGCACGATCTGGGAGATACGCAGTATTTT	CASAFPLAGGHDLGDTQYF
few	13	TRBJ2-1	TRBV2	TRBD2	TGTGCCAGCACCGCGGGAGGGTGGAATGAGCAGTTCTTC	CASTAGGWNEQFF
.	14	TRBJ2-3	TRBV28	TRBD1	TGTGCCAGCAGTACGACAGGGGGCACAGATACGCAGTATTTT	CASSTTGGTDTQYF
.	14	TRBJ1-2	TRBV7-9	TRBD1	TGTGCCAGCAGCCCAACGGGACAGTCCAATGGCTACACCTTC	CASSPTGQSNGYTF
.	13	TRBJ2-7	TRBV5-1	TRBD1	TGCGCCAGCAGCTCGGACAGGGCCTACGAGCAGTACTTC	CASSSDRAYEQYF
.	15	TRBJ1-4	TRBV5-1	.	TGCGCCAGCAGGGCGGGGGCCCCGGGGTATGAAAAACTGTTTTTT	CASRAGAPGYEKLFF
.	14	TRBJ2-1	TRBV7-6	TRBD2	TGTGCCAGCGGGATGGCGGGAGGGCCCGGTGAGCAGTTCTTC	CASGMAGGPGEQFF
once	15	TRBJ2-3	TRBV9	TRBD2	TGTGCCAGCAGCGGATCGACTAGCGGGAAGGATACGCAGTATTTT	CASSGSTSGKDTQYF
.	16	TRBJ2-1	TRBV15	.	TGTGCCACCAGCAGAGCTGGCAGCCCGGGTGTAAATGAGCAGTTCTTC	CATSRAGSPGVNEQFF
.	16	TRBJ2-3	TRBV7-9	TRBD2	TGTTCCAGCAGCCCTCGACCGGGACTATACCTAGATACGCAGTATTTT	CSSSPRPGLYLDTQYF
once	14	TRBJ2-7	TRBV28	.	TGTGCCAGCAGTTTATCCAGGGGAACCTACGAGCAGTACTTC	CASSLSRGTYEQYF
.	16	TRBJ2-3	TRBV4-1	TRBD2	TGCGCCAGCAGCCACGGGACTAGCGAAAGCACAGATACGCAGTATTTT	CASSHGTSESTDTQYF
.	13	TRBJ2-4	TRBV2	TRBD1	TGTGCCAGATCAAGGGGGCCCAAAAACATTCAGTACTTC	CARSRGPKNIQYF
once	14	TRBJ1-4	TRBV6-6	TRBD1	TGTGCCAGCAGCTCGGGACAGGGTCGTGAAAAACTGTTTTTT	CASSSGQGREKLFF
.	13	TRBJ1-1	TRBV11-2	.	TGTGCCAGCAGCATGATCCGGGACACTGAAGCTTTCTTT	CASSMIRDTEAFF
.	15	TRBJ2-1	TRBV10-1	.	TGCGCCAGCAGTGAGTCAACAGACCTATACAATGAGCAGTTCTTC	CASSESTDLYNEQFF
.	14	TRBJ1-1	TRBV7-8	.	TGTGCCAGCAGGGATAAAACAGCGAACACTGAAGCTTTCTTT	CASRDKTANTEAFF
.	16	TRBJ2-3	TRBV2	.	TGTGCCAGCAGTGAAGCTGGTCAGGCGATCGCAGATACGCAGTATTTT	CASSEAGQAIADTQYF
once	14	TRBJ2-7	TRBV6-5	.	TGTGCCAGCAGTTATAGCCTCAATTCCTACGAGCAGTACTTC	CASSYSLNSYEQYF
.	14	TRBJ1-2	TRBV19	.	TGTGCCAGTAGCCCCGTAGGGGGAAACTATGGCTACACCTTC	CASSPVGGNYGYTF
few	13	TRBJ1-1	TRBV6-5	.	TGTGCCAGCAGTTACGACTCGAACACTGAAGCTTTCTTT	CASSYDSNTEAFF
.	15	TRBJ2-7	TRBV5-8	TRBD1	TGTGCCAGCAGCCACCGACAGGGATCAAACTACGAGCAGTACTTC	CASSHRQGSNYEQYF
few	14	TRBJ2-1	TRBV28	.	TGTGCCAGCAGTTTCGTCTCGGCTAGCAATGAGCAGTTCTTC	CASSFVSASNEQFF
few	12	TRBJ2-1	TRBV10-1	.	TGCGCAAACCCTAGCATTCGGAATGAGCAGTTCTTC	CANPSIRNEQFF
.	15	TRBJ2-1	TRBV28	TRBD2	TGTGCCAGCAGACCCGGGACTAGCGGCCACAATGAGCAGTTCTTC	CASRPGTSGHNEQFF